This note documents a single TCR beta chain sequence. This clone was counted between two and nine times. No antigen is known for it. No per-base quality is available; no much larger clone lies one base away. The data were obtained in a study of Tregs in tolerant kidney transplant recipients (dated by TCRdb to between 2017 and 2020). Turning to the overall study: TCRbeta sequencing was used in the study to identify donor-specific regulatory T cells before combined kidney and bone marrow transplantation, and the identified cells were then tracked after transplant. TCRbeta repertoire sequencing was used in 3 healthy controls to compare several methods for expanding Tregs specific for an allogeneic donor.

For TCRbeta CDR3 sequencing, genomic DNA was extracted from sorted cells using the QIAGEN DNeasy Blood and Tissue Kit. High-throughput TCRbeta CDR3 sequencing was carried out commercially through immunoSEQ, with PCR amplification with bias correction and internal controls included. The authors processed their data as follows. A unique productive TCRbeta sequence was defined by the CDR3 nucleotide sequence when primers matched, and otherwise by the CDR3 amino acid sequence together with the Vbeta and Jbeta genes. To correct for sorting error, sequences found in more than one sorted population at a frequency ratio of 2:1 or less were discarded, and the remaining shared sequences were assigned to the population with the higher frequency. A sequence counted as donor-reactive if, in CFSE-low cells, the sequence had a frequency of at least 0.01% and was expanded at least 5-fold compared with unstimulated cells. Repertoire divergence was quantified by Jensen-Shannon divergence using the top 100 TCRbeta sequences ranked by frequency. For any sample with multiple sequencing runs, sorting error was corrected in each run separately before the runs were pooled. The immuneACCESS repertoire file appears here via TCRdb, limited to in-frame rearrangements. These files lack a portion of the clones; in checked studies, under half of the deficit traces to unresolved V genes, and the cause of the others is not known. That table furnishes V, J and clone size, whereas the DNA furnished D and trimming. The sample data list about 240,000 clones, and 65% to 85% of these were observed just once. 0.55% to 0.65% of the sample is in the top ten clones.

Thawed PBMCs were FACS-sorted into unstimulated Tregs (CD4+CD25+CD127-), CD4+ non-Tregs (CD4+CD25-), CD4 cells and CD8 cells. Blood from healthy controls was obtained either as purchased buffy coats or from healthy volunteers. Healthy control blood was processed to PBMCs with a Ficoll density gradient and then cryopreserved, whereas patient PBMCs were collected both before and after transplant. The study at large found these results: Biological reproducibility was not examined directly, but technical replication error appeared to be minimal. The study was constrained by small patient numbers, and validation of the findings is required in larger populations and under other immunosuppression protocols. The most biologically relevant and donor-specific TCRbeta repertoire appeared to be identified by expanding Tregs with activated donor B cells.

The sequence came from a human donor in good health. The sequenced sample was CD4+ T cells from blood.

The bases are TGTGCCAGCAGACCTGCCTCTGGCTACACCTTC. It encodes CASRPASGYTF. Recombination connected TRBV6-1 to TRBJ1-2, with the D gene too uncertain to name. V sheds 6 bases and J sheds 7 bases, leaving 9 bases between their ends. From the germline V gene, CDR1 is MNHNS and CDR2 is SASEGT. From the cysteine up to the phenylalanine, the CDR3 has a length of 11 residues. The retained sequence is limited to the CDR3, 33 bases, with the frame set at the first base.